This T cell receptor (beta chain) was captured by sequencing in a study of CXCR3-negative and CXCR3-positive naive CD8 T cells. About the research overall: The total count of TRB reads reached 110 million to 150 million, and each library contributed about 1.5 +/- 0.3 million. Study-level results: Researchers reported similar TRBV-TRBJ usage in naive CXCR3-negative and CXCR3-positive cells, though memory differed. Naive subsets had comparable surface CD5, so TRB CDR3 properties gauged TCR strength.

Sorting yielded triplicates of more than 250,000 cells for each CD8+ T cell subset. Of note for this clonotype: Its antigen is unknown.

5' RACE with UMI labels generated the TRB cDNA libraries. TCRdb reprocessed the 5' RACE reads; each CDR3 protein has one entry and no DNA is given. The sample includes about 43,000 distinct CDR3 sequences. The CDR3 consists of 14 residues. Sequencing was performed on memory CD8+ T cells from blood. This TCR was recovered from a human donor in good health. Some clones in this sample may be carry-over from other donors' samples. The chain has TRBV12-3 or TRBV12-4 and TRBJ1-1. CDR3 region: CASSPSGGNTEAFF.